A selection of T cell receptor beta chains follows, all from one sample in a study of T cell repertoires in cytomegalovirus infection. TCRdb re-called the reads with MiXCR, one entry per CDR3 protein. The sample yields tens of thousands of distinct CDR3 sequences, approximately 36% seen once. Their antigens remain unidentified. The sample taken for sequencing was PBMCs, sequenced either directly or after in vitro stimulation (not recorded which). Source of these receptors: a human donor in good health (CMV status not recorded). Some clones in this sample may be carry-over from other donors' samples. The CDR3 runs from the conserved cysteine through the conserved F or W. D genes are given only for firm matches. The size of a clone is reported for some rows only, either as once, few or many, or as a class for expanded clones.

v_gene,j_gene,abundance,d_gene,CDR3aa,CDR3nt
TRBV7-9,TRBJ1-1,.,.,CASSLAFTDMNTEAFF,TGTGCCAGCAGCTTAGCCTTTACAGACATGAACACTGAAGCTTTCTTT
TRBV24-1,TRBJ1-1,few,TRBD1,CATSDSRQGNTEAFF,TGTGCCACCAGTGACTCAAGACAGGGAAACACTGAAGCTTTCTTT
TRBV20-1,TRBJ2-7,.,.,CSAWTDYEQYF,TGCAGTGCTTGGACAGACTACGAGCAGTACTTC
TRBV10-3,TRBJ2-5,few,.,CAISGPNKGEKETQYF,TGTGCCATCAGTGGGCCCAACAAGGGAGAGAAAGAGACCCAGTACTTC
TRBV7-2,TRBJ1-1,many,.,CASSLGVWVRGTEAFF,TGTGCCAGCAGCTTAGGGGTGTGGGTTCGGGGCACTGAAGCTTTCTTT
TRBV2,TRBJ2-6,.,TRBD2,CASSRREGAGANVLTF,TGTGCCAGCTCCAGGAGGGAGGGTGCTGGGGCCAACGTCCTGACTTTC
TRBV7-6,TRBJ2-7,.,.,CASSFSPGNNEQYF,TGTGCCAGCAGCTTCTCCCCAGGGAACAACGAGCAGTACTTC
TRBV15,TRBJ2-7,.,TRBD2,CATSRILGGTSGEYEQYF,TGTGCCACCAGCAGGATACTGGGGGGGACTAGCGGAGAATACGAGCAGTACTTC
TRBV7-2,TRBJ1-1,few,.,CASSVTVNTEAFF,TGTGCCAGCAGCGTGACAGTCAACACTGAAGCTTTCTTT
TRBV7-8,TRBJ2-3,few,.,CASSLGEPDTQYF,TGTGCCAGCAGCTTAGGGGAGCCAGATACGCAGTATTTT
TRBV11-2,TRBJ2-7,few,TRBD1,CASSGVDRNSYEQYF,TGTGCCAGCAGCGGAGTGGACAGGAACTCCTACGAGCAGTACTTC
TRBV7-2,TRBJ2-3,few,.,CASSLDFSTDTQYF,TGTGCCAGCAGCTTAGATTTTAGCACAGATACGCAGTATTTT
TRBV3-1,TRBJ1-6,.,.,CASGRSAGDNSPLHF,TGTGCCAGCGGACGAAGCGCGGGAGATAATTCACCCCTCCACTTT
TRBV7-6,TRBJ2-7,few,TRBD2,CASSPLSGRAREQYF,TGTGCCAGCAGCCCCCTGAGCGGGAGGGCCCGCGAGCAGTACTTC
TRBV7-8,TRBJ1-2,.,TRBD1,CASSFERGTGNGYTF,TGTGCCAGCAGCTTCGAAAGGGGGACAGGGAACGGCTACACCTTC
TRBV6-1,TRBJ2-1,.,TRBD2,CASSEGTSGYNEQFF,TGTGCCAGCAGTGAAGGGACTAGCGGTTACAATGAGCAGTTCTTC
TRBV5-1,TRBJ1-6,few,TRBD1,CASSVQGARPLHF,TGCGCCAGCAGCGTACAGGGGGCTAGGCCCCTCCACTTT
TRBV4-1,TRBJ1-1,few,.,CASSQDVVTTNTEAFF,TGCGCCAGCAGCCAAGATGTAGTGACAACGAACACTGAAGCTTTCTTT
TRBV6-1,TRBJ2-3,.,.,CASSELPSIDTQYF,TGTGCCAGCAGTGAGTTACCAAGCATAGATACGCAGTATTTT
TRBV7-6,TRBJ2-1,many,TRBD2,CASSLVLASYNEQFF,TGTGCCAGCAGCTTAGTACTAGCGAGCTACAATGAGCAGTTCTTC
TRBV2,TRBJ1-1,many,.,CASSEKDGPYEAFF,TGTGCCAGCAGTGAAAAGGATGGACCCTATGAAGCTTTCTTT
TRBV4-1,TRBJ2-7,few,.,CASSLGGQIYEQYF,TGCGCCAGCAGCCTAGGGGGACAAATCTACGAGCAGTACTTC
TRBV19,TRBJ2-7,.,TRBD2,CASSASLAGGFYEQYF,TGTGCCAGTAGTGCCTCACTAGCGGGGGGTTTCTACGAGCAGTACTTC
TRBV2,TRBJ2-1,few,.,CASSEWLEPNNEQFF,TGTGCCAGCAGTGAATGGTTGGAACCGAACAATGAGCAGTTCTTC
TRBV12-3/TRBV12-4,TRBJ2-3,.,TRBD2,CASSWTTGGTSYTQYF,TGTGCCAGCAGTTGGACGACGGGAGGGACCTCATATACGCAGTATTTT
TRBV28,TRBJ1-5,.,.,CASSFVRGQYSNQPQHF,TGTGCCAGCAGTTTTGTTCGTGGGCAGTATAGCAATCAGCCCCAGCATTTT
TRBV7-7,TRBJ2-1,.,.,CASSLFGQAPNEQFF,TGTGCCAGCAGCTTATTCGGTCAGGCACCTAATGAGCAGTTCTTC
TRBV5-5,TRBJ2-7,.,.,CASSPWGGAVYEQYF,TGTGCCAGCAGCCCGTGGGGCGGGGCCGTCTACGAGCAGTACTTC